This TCR beta chain was observed in a study of cytomegalovirus exposure and HLA in healthy donors. A remark on this clone: As yet, its antigen is unknown.

Study-wide findings and caveats: Per published reports, the classifier diagnosed cytomegalovirus status with high specificity and sensitivity.

PCR amplification relied on 60 Vbeta primers (plus 13 Jbeta primers). Libraries were prepared by immunoSEQ multiplex PCR; TCRdb keeps only in-frame clonotypes and omits some of them. This sample has over 95,000 clones, with approximately 80% found just once. This clonotype was sampled from a female donor in good health and CMV-seronegative. Sequencing used PBMCs.

This chain's CDR3 is CASSLEYRVSDYGYTF. The CDR3 nucleotides read TGCGCCAGCAGCTTAGAATACAGGGTCTCCGACTATGGCTACACCTTC. This chain joins TRBV5-1 and TRBJ1-2; a possible D gene is TRBD1 (6 bases). V was clipped by 2 bases and J by 3 bases, with 17 bases between them. Per germline, CDR1 SGHRS and CDR2 YFSETQ. The CDR3 is 16 amino acids.